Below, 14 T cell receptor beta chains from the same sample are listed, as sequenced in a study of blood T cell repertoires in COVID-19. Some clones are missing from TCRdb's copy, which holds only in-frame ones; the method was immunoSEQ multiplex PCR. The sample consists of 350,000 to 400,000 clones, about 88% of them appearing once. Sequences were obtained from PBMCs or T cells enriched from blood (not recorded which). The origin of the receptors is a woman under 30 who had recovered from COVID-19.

CDR3 protein: CASRELTGSNQPQHF. CDR3 bases: TGTGCCAGCAGGGAACTGACAGGGTCCAATCAGCCCCAGCATTTT. J is TRBJ1-5 and V is TRBV2; 7 bases are a match to TRBD1. With V trimmed by 6 bases and J by 3 bases, 8 bases remained unmatched. The CDR3 is 15 residues long. CDR1 and CDR2 (germline): SNHLY, FYNNEI.

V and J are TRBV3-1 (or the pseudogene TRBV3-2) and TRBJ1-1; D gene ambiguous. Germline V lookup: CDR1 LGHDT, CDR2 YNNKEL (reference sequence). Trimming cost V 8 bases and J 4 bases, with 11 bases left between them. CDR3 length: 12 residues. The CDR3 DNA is TGTGCCAGCTCCCGAGTGAGCACTGAAGCTTTCTTT. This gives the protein CASSRVSTEAFF.

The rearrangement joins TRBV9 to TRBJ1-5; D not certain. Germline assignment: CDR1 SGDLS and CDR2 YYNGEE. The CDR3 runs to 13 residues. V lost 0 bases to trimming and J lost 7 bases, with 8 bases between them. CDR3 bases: TGTGCCAGCAGCGTAGGCGGGGTCCAGCCCCAGCATTTT. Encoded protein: CASSVGGVQPQHF.

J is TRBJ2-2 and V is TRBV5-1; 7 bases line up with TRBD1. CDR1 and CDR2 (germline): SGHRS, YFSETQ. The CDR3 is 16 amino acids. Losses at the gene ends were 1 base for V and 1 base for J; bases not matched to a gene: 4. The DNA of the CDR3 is TGCGCCAGCAGCTTGTCAGGGGGTCAGAACACCGGGGAGCTGTTTTTT. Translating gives CASSLSGGQNTGELFF. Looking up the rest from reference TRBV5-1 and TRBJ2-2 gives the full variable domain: KAGVTQTPRYLIKTRGQQVTLSCSPISGHRSVSWYQQTPGQGLQFLFEYFSETQRNKGNFPGRFSGRQFSNSRSEMNVSTLELGDSALYLCASSLSGGQNTGELFFGEGSRLTVL.

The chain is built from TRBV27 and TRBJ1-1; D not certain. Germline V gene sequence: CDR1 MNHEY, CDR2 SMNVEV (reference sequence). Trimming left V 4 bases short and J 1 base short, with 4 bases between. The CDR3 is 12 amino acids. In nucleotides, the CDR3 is TGTGCCAGCAGTTCCGGGAACACTGAAGCTTTCTTT. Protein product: CASSSGNTEAFF.

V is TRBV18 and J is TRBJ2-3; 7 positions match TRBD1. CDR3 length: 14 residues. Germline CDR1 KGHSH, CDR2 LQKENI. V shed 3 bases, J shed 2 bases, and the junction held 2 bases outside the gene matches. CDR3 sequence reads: CASSPQGVTDTQYF. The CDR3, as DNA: TGTGCCAGCTCACCTCAGGGGGTCACAGATACGCAGTATTTT.

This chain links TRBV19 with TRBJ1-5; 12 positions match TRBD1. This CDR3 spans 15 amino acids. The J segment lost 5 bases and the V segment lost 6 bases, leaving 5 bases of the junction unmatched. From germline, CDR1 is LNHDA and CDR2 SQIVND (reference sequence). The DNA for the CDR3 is TGTGCCAGTAGCCGCGGGACAGGGGGCTATCAGCCCCAGCATTTT. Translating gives CASSRGTGGYQPQHF.

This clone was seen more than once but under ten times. The CDR3 DNA follows: TGTGCCAGCAGTTTATCCAGTACGGGTGCTGAAGCTTTCTTT. Protein product: CASSLSSTGAEAFF. This rearrangement joins TRBV28 to TRBJ1-1, with D uncertain. Deletions cut 1 base from V and 6 bases from J, with 12 bases between. The CDR3 extends over 14 amino acids. CDR1 and CDR2 (germline): MDHEN, SYDVKM.

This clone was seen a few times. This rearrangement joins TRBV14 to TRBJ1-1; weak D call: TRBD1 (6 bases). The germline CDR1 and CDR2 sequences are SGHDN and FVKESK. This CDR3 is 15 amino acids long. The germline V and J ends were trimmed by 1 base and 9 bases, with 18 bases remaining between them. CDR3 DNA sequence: TGTGCCAGCAGCCAAGGTCCCAGGGGTCCCGAGAAAGCTTTCTTT. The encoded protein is CASSQGPRGPEKAFF. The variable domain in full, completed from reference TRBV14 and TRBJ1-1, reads EAGVTQFPSHSVIEKGQTVTLRCDPISGHDNLYWYRRVMGKEIKFLLHFVKESKQDESGMPNNRFLAERTGGTYSTLKVQPAELEDSGVYFCASSQGPRGPEKAFFGQGTRLTVV.

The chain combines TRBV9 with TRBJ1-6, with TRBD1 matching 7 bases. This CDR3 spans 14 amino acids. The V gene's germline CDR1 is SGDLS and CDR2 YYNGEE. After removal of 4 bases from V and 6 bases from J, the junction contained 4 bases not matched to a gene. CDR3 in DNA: TGTGCCAGCAGCTCGACAGGGCTTAATTCACCCCTCCACTTT. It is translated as CASSSTGLNSPLHF.

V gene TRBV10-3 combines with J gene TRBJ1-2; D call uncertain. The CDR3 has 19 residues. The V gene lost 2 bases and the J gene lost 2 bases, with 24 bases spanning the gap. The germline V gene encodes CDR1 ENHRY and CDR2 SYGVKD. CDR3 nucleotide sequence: TGTGCCATCAGTGAGGACCGGACTTCGGAGGCACGGACGAACTATGGCTACACCTTC. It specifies CAISEDRTSEARTNYGYTF.

The DNA for the CDR3 is TGTGCCAGCAGCCCAAGCATAGGGGCCGCCTACGAGCAGTACTTC. It specifies CASSPSIGAAYEQYF. The chain has TRBV4-2 and TRBJ2-7; D is possibly TRBD1 (5 bases). From germline, CDR1 is LGHNA and CDR2 YNFKEQ. The CDR3 is 15 residues long. V shed 4 bases and J shed 2 bases, with 15 bases lying between them.

The CDR3 bases are TGTGCCAGCACCCCTAGTGGAGCTGGCTACACCTTC. Translation: CASTPSGAGYTF. The V gene is TRBV12-3 or TRBV12-4, the J gene TRBJ1-2; D call uncertain. There are 12 residues in the CDR3. V gave up 7 bases and J gave up 7 bases, with 13 bases separating them.

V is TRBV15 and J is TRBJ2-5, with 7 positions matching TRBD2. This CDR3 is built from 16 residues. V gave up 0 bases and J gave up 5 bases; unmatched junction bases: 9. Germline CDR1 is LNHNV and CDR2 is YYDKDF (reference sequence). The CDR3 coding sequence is TGTGCCACCAGCAGAGATAGGGAGGGTCCAGGGGAGACCCAGTACTTC. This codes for CATSRDREGPGETQYF. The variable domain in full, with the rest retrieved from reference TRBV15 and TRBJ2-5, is DAMVIQNPRYQVTQFGKPVTLSCSQTLNHNVMYWYQQKSSQAPKLLFHYYDKDFNNEADTPDNFQSRRPNTSFCFLDIRSPGLGDTAMYLCATSRDREGPGETQYFGPGTRLLVL.